Presented here are 8 T cell receptor beta chains from one specimen sequenced in a study of PD-L1 blockade in urothelial cancer. Clones were read by immunoSEQ multiplex PCR, and TCRdb kept only the in-frame ones, dropping some. The data show around 120,000 clones, about 85% seen once. The specimen was PBMCs, collected around atezolizumab (anti-PD-L1) treatment. These receptors were obtained from a man aged 45-60 years with urothelial cancer.

This clone was seen once. The chain links TRBV7-9 to TRBJ1-1, with D unresolved. The length of the CDR3 is 13 residues. Germline V CDR1 and CDR2: SEHNR, FQNEAQ (reference sequence). The ends were cut back, 3 bases at V and 6 bases at J, with 11 bases in the middle. The CDR3 DNA sequence: TGTGCCAGCAGCTTTGGGCCTCGGTCTGAAGCTTTCTTT. Its protein product is CASSFGPRSEAFF.

The V and J genes are TRBV9 and TRBJ2-2, with a possible D match to TRBD2 (5 bases). The CDR3 sequence is 16 residues long. Germline values: CDR1 SGDLS, CDR2 YYNGEE. Trimming cost V 3 bases and J 1 base, with 13 bases left between them. The CDR3 here is CASSEPGGRNTGELFF. In DNA form, the CDR3 reads TGTGCCAGCAGCGAGCCAGGAGGTAGGAACACCGGGGAGCTGTTTTTT.

The chain uses TRBV7-2 and TRBJ2-3; TRBD2 might be the D (6 bases). The CDR3 has 17 amino acids. Germline V gives CDR1 SGHTA, CDR2 FQGNSA. V was clipped by 1 base and J by 5 bases, with 19 bases between them. CDR3 in DNA: TGTGCCAGCAGCTTAGTGTCGGGGCGGGGAGCAGGAGATACGCAGTATTTT. Protein sequence: CASSLVSGRGAGDTQYF. The full variable domain, its missing parts supplied by reference TRBV7-2 and TRBJ2-3, is GAGVSQSPSNKVTEKGKDVELRCDPISGHTALYWYRQSLGQGLEFLIYFQGNSAPDKSGLPSDRFSAERTGGSVSTLTIQRTQQEDSAVYLCASSLVSGRGAGDTQYFGPGTRLTVL.

This chain uses TRBV7-2 with TRBJ2-3; 10 nucleotides agree with TRBD2. This CDR3 spans 17 amino acids. Germline V gene lookup returns CDR1 SGHTA and CDR2 FQGNSA. Trimming removed 6 bases from V and 6 bases from J; junction bases left unmatched: 15. This chain's CDR3 is CASSLLRTSGRGDTQYF. For the CDR3, the DNA is TGTGCCAGCAGTTTACTACGGACTAGCGGCCGTGGTGATACGCAGTATTTT.

V is TRBV5-8 and J is TRBJ1-2, with TRBD1 matching 7 bases. Germline lookup yields CDR1 SGHTS and CDR2 YDEGEE. With V trimmed by 0 bases and J by 5 bases, 7 bases remained unmatched. This CDR3 is built from 15 residues. For the CDR3, the DNA is TGTGCCAGCAGCTTGGGACAGGGAATTTTATATGGCTACACCTTC. Translating it yields CASSLGQGILYGYTF.

The CDR3 region is CASRGAGTGAQPQHF. The CDR3 DNA is TGTGCCAGCAGAGGTGCCGGGACAGGGGCCCAGCCCCAGCATTTT. This chain connects TRBV2 to TRBJ1-5; 10 bases match TRBD1. After removal of 6 bases from V and 7 bases from J, the junction contained 9 bases not matched to a gene. There are 15 residues in the CDR3. CDR1 SNHLY and CDR2 FYNNEI come from the germline V gene.

This clone was seen a single time. The genes are TRBV6-4 and TRBJ1-5, with a weak D call TRBD1 (5 bases). The germline gives CDR1 MRHNA, CDR2 SNTAGT. V lost 0 bases, J lost 7 bases, and 19 bases lay in between. The CDR3 sequence is 17 residues long. CDR3 residues: CASSDSKVSGVGQPQHF. The CDR3 region has the DNA TGTGCCAGCAGTGACTCGAAGGTTTCGGGGGTTGGGCAGCCCCAGCATTTT.

This chain connects TRBV11-3 to TRBJ2-5; maybe TRBD2 (6 bases). The germline V gene encodes CDR1 SGHNT and CDR2 YENEEA. Between the trimmed V and J ends, which lost 5 bases and 2 bases, there was a span of 12 bases. The CDR3 spans 14 residues. This CDR3 reads CASSQNGGQETQYF. The CDR3 DNA follows: TGTGCCAGCAGCCAAAACGGGGGACAAGAGACCCAGTACTTC.